This T cell receptor (beta chain) was sequenced in a study of response to subunit inactivated influenza vaccine (dated by TCRdb to 2016 to 2019). About the investigation overall: To follow how T cells responded to a trivalent subunit inactivated influenza vaccine, the researchers relied on deep quantitative profiling of the T cell receptor repertoire. Summary of the overall study and its limitations: The authors suggested that each seasonal influenza vaccination may recruit only a limited number of new T cells.

On this clonotype: No cognate antigen has been identified for it. One base away there is no much larger clone; base qualities are not given.

The V end gives up 9 bases and the J end 6 bases, leaving 4 bases in the junction not matched to a gene. Counted from cysteine to phenylalanine, this CDR3 has 12 amino acids. Left in the record is the CDR3 DNA by itself, 36 bases read in frame from the first base. CDR1 ENHRY and CDR2 SYGVKD are derived from the germline V gene. Library construction relied on RT-PCR. Reads for this sample came from an Illumina HiSeq 2500. TCRdb passed the public sequencing reads through fastp at Q25 and MiXCR, retaining productive beta sequences. Each entry merges the rows of one CDR3 protein and shows their most common DNA and genes. Here the sample has hundreds of thousands of distinct CDR3 sequences; roughly 15% occur a single time. The ten largest clones add up to roughly 7.6% of the sample.

The sequence was obtained from a middle-aged man who received an inactivated influenza vaccine. Donor details come from another sample of the same person, matched by shared clones. The chain links TRBV10-3 with TRBJ2-1; 8 central nucleotides agree with TRBD1. Specimen: PBMCs from blood, collected 14 to 15 days before vaccination. The CDR3 has the sequence CAIRGQVNEQFF. The DNA reads as follows: TGTGCCATTAGGGGACAGGTCAATGAGCAGTTCTTC.